These T cell receptor beta chains were read from a single sample in a study of blood T cells in healthy people across ages. Using its own MiXCR run on the 5' RACE reads, TCRdb lists one record per CDR3 protein. The sample includes 800,000 or so distinct CDR3 sequences, 20% to 30% of them seen just once. The sample was also reused in another study, on T cells of mothers and their children.

The sample comprised blood. The receptors come from a boy aged 5-17 years in good health. Each CDR3 is given without its conserved first and last residue. Each record gives: D gene, J gene, V gene, CDR3 protein. D genes are given only for firm matches.

d_gene: .
j_gene: TRBJ2-1
v_gene: TRBV7-2
CDR3aa: ASSLAGSWNNEQF

d_gene: .
j_gene: TRBJ1-3
v_gene: TRBV30
CDR3aa: AWTEGSSGNTIY

d_gene: TRBD1
j_gene: TRBJ2-1
v_gene: TRBV7-2
CDR3aa: ASSLSRQGINEQF

d_gene: TRBD2
j_gene: TRBJ2-7
v_gene: TRBV27
CDR3aa: ASSWTSEAYEQY

d_gene: .
j_gene: TRBJ2-1
v_gene: TRBV12-3/TRBV12-4
CDR3aa: ASSIPKYNEQF

d_gene: .
j_gene: TRBJ1-1
v_gene: TRBV6-6
CDR3aa: ASSYSRGPNTEAF

d_gene: .
j_gene: TRBJ1-1
v_gene: TRBV28
CDR3aa: ASTSAGGDTEAF

d_gene: .
j_gene: TRBJ1-5
v_gene: TRBV27
CDR3aa: ASGSGYQPQH

d_gene: .
j_gene: TRBJ1-3
v_gene: TRBV15
CDR3aa: ATSMPGAGNTIY

d_gene: .
j_gene: TRBJ2-5
v_gene: TRBV5-1
CDR3aa: ASSSWTDQGTQY

d_gene: .
j_gene: TRBJ2-1
v_gene: TRBV5-1
CDR3aa: ASSNTGLDEQF

d_gene: .
j_gene: TRBJ2-4
v_gene: TRBV27
CDR3aa: ASSPRDSSAKNIQY

d_gene: TRBD1
j_gene: TRBJ2-3
v_gene: TRBV2
CDR3aa: ASRVGQGLPDTQY

d_gene: .
j_gene: TRBJ2-2
v_gene: TRBV2
CDR3aa: ASSVDRNRTGELF

d_gene: .
j_gene: TRBJ1-2
v_gene: TRBV29-1
CDR3aa: SVDGDNYGYT

d_gene: TRBD1
j_gene: TRBJ2-1
v_gene: TRBV7-8
CDR3aa: ASSPGTGGSIEQF

d_gene: .
j_gene: TRBJ2-1
v_gene: TRBV24-1
CDR3aa: ATSDPGARDYNEQF

d_gene: .
j_gene: TRBJ2-5
v_gene: TRBV5-6
CDR3aa: ASSFGPYRSGGETQY

d_gene: .
j_gene: TRBJ1-5
v_gene: TRBV10-3
CDR3aa: AISESESNQPQH

d_gene: .
j_gene: TRBJ1-1
v_gene: TRBV7-8
CDR3aa: ASSFDIENTEAF

d_gene: TRBD1
j_gene: TRBJ2-5
v_gene: TRBV4-1
CDR3aa: ASSQDGTGGFETQY

d_gene: .
j_gene: TRBJ1-3
v_gene: TRBV28
CDR3aa: ASRMTGTGNTIY

d_gene: TRBD2
j_gene: TRBJ2-7
v_gene: TRBV7-9
CDR3aa: ASGTSENGYEQY

d_gene: .
j_gene: TRBJ1-2
v_gene: TRBV24-1
CDR3aa: ATSDSRTVYGYT

d_gene: TRBD1
j_gene: TRBJ2-7
v_gene: TRBV12-3/TRBV12-4
CDR3aa: ASSSNRGIYEQY

d_gene: TRBD1
j_gene: TRBJ2-7
v_gene: TRBV3-1
CDR3aa: ASSHTLWDRAYEQY

d_gene: .
j_gene: TRBJ1-1
v_gene: TRBV20-1
CDR3aa: SARVREMRMNTEAF

d_gene: .
j_gene: TRBJ1-1
v_gene: TRBV15
CDR3aa: ATEGDGTEAF

d_gene: TRBD2
j_gene: TRBJ2-1
v_gene: TRBV12-3/TRBV12-4
CDR3aa: ASSLGTILAGAKLEPYEQF

d_gene: .
j_gene: TRBJ1-1
v_gene: TRBV4-2
CDR3aa: ASSQVIQNTEAF

d_gene: .
j_gene: TRBJ2-3
v_gene: TRBV28
CDR3aa: ASSILAISTDTQY

d_gene: TRBD2
j_gene: TRBJ2-5
v_gene: TRBV18
CDR3aa: ASFRTSQETQY

d_gene: .
j_gene: TRBJ2-7
v_gene: TRBV13
CDR3aa: ASSLKPSYEQY

d_gene: .
j_gene: TRBJ2-1
v_gene: TRBV20-1
CDR3aa: RLGSVDERF

d_gene: TRBD2
j_gene: TRBJ2-5
v_gene: TRBV20-1
CDR3aa: SAREWREGYQETQY

d_gene: .
j_gene: TRBJ1-2
v_gene: TRBV28
CDR3aa: ASSFRGGQRGGYT

d_gene: .
j_gene: TRBJ1-4
v_gene: TRBV29-1
CDR3aa: SVERIGDEKLF

d_gene: .
j_gene: TRBJ1-1
v_gene: TRBV20-1
CDR3aa: SARAGYTEAF

d_gene: TRBD2
j_gene: TRBJ2-7
v_gene: TRBV7-8
CDR3aa: ASSLGPSGVYEQY

d_gene: .
j_gene: TRBJ2-7
v_gene: TRBV7-2
CDR3aa: ASSLLQGGEQY

d_gene: .
j_gene: TRBJ1-1
v_gene: TRBV29-1
CDR3aa: SVAPGVEAF

d_gene: .
j_gene: TRBJ1-3
v_gene: TRBV29-1
CDR3aa: SVEEGSGNTIY

d_gene: .
j_gene: TRBJ1-4
v_gene: TRBV28
CDR3aa: ASSSGGLSEKLF

d_gene: TRBD1
j_gene: TRBJ1-2
v_gene: TRBV6-2/TRBV6-3
CDR3aa: ASSYSDTGTGNYGYT

d_gene: TRBD1
j_gene: TRBJ1-1
v_gene: TRBV30
CDR3aa: AAKRQGNTEAF

d_gene: .
j_gene: TRBJ1-2
v_gene: TRBV7-3
CDR3aa: ASSPLSFLNYGYT